This T cell receptor beta chain was sequenced in a study of T cell responses to AZD1222 COVID-19 vaccine. In regard to this clone: Antigen unknown.

The CDR3 has 15 residues. With 0 bases removed from V and 2 bases from J, the gap between germline ends came to 11 bases. CDR1 and CDR2 (germline): MNHEY, SVGEGT. Findings and caveats of the study: The donors showed a predominance of white British ancestry and of females, with possible underestimation of clonal diversity. Repertoires were obtained solely post-peak T cell response.

The method was immunoSEQ multiplex PCR; TCRdb's version includes in-frame clones alone and lacks a portion of them. The sample shows tens of thousands of clones, about 88% of them seen only once. The chain has TRBV6-2 or TRBV6-3 and TRBJ2-7; TRBD1 or TRBD2 may be the D gene (5 bases each). This sequence originates from an adult in good health. This sample comprised peripheral blood, obtained on day 0 of AZD1222 vaccination. CDR3 in DNA: TGTGCCAGCAGTTACTCACGGGGACCGACCTACGAGCAGTACTTC. Its translation: CASSYSRGPTYEQYF.